This T cell receptor (beta chain) appears in the sequencing data of a study of PD-L1 blockade in urothelial cancer. Study as a whole: At some point between 2012 and 2014 therapy began: atezolizumab 1,200 mg intravenously every 3 weeks. Median T cell yield from blood was approximately 150,000.

J lost 6 bases, V lost 0 bases, and 11 bases had no gene match. This CDR3 contains 18 residues. Germline V CDR1 and CDR2: SGHNT, YENEEA. Sample time point: pretreatment peripheral blood. TCRdb's copy holds only in-frame clones and misses some; the assay was immunoSEQ multiplex PCR. The table lists about 38,000 clones, around 81% of them singletons, with 12% to 15% in the top ten. This sequence was found in an elderly man with urothelial cancer. This chain uses TRBV11-3 with TRBJ2-3; 11 bases align to TRBD1. The sequencing used PBMCs, collected around atezolizumab (anti-PD-L1) treatment. CDR3 region: CASSLDGTGGPKADTQYF. The CDR3 DNA reads as TGTGCCAGCAGCTTAGATGGGACAGGGGGACCTAAAGCGGATACGCAGTATTTT.